A selection of T cell receptor beta chains follows, all from one sample in a study of blood T cell repertoires in COVID-19. This table comes from immunoSEQ multiplex PCR, and its TCRdb copy is limited to in-frame clones, with some not included. The profile covers tens of thousands of clones, with 80% to 85% appearing a single time and roughly a third taken by the ten largest. Input material: peripheral blood. These TCRs come from a woman aged 80 or over with active or convalescent COVID-19. CDR3s include the opening cysteine and the closing phenylalanine or tryptophan. The D gene is left open where the match is weak. Clone size, where shown, is once, few, many, or a class for clones that have expanded.

J gene | D gene | clone size | V gene | CDR3 DNA | CDR3 protein
TRBJ2-1 | TRBD2 | NA | TRBV5-4 | TGTGCCAGCAGCTTGGATAGCGGGGGGGCCCATGAGCAGTTCTTC | CASSLDSGGAHEQFF
TRBJ2-7 | TRBD2 | NA | TRBV28 | TGTGCCAGCAGCCTAAGCGGGGGGTGGCCGTTGCAGTACTTC | CASSLSGGWPLQYF
TRBJ2-7 | NA | NA | TRBV5-4 | TGTGCCAGCAGCTTGGACAGATACTCCTACGAGCAGTACTTC | CASSLDRYSYEQYF
TRBJ1-1 | TRBD1 | NA | TRBV30 | TGTGCCTCCGGACAGGGGTGGACTGAAGCTTTCTTT | CASGQGWTEAFF
TRBJ1-4 | NA | NA | TRBV7-2 | TGTGCCAGCAGCCCCCAGAGGGTTGCTAATGAAAAACTGTTTTTT | CASSPQRVANEKLFF
TRBJ1-1 | NA | once | TRBV3-1/TRBV3-2 | TGTGCCAGCAGCCAAGATATAAGCGGGGGAAAAGCTTTCTTT | CASSQDISGGKAFF
TRBJ1-2 | TRBD1 | NA | TRBV28 | TGTGCCAGCACCACCGGGGACAGGGGGGCCTATGGCTACACCTTC | CASTTGDRGAYGYTF
TRBJ1-1 | NA | NA | TRBV29-1 | TGCAGCGTTCAGGGTAGGTACACTGAAGCTTTCTTT | CSVQGRYTEAFF
TRBJ1-6 | TRBD1 | NA | TRBV2 | TGTGCCAGCAGTTGGACAGGGAAAAATTCACCCCTCCACTTT | CASSWTGKNSPLHF
TRBJ2-3 | NA | NA | TRBV3-1/TRBV3-2 | TGTGCCAGCAGCCAGGCCACCACAGATACGCAGTATTTT | CASSQATTDTQYF
TRBJ2-1 | NA | NA | TRBV3-1/TRBV3-2 | TGTGCCAGCAGCCCCCAAACGAGTAGTTACAATGAGCAGTTCTTC | CASSPQTSSYNEQFF
TRBJ1-1 | NA | NA | TRBV6-1 | TGTGCCAGCAGTGAATCAGGGAAGGCTGAAGCTTTCTTT | CASSESGKAEAFF
TRBJ2-7 | NA | NA | TRBV6-5 | TGTGCCAGCAGTTACTCGGCCAGTAGCGGCTCCTACGAGCAGTACTTC | CASSYSASSGSYEQYF
TRBJ2-3 | TRBD2 | once | TRBV28 | TGTGCCAGCAGTACTAGGGTAGCGGGAGGGCCAAATACGCAGTATTTT | CASSTRVAGGPNTQYF